This TCR beta chain was recovered during a study of beta chain features in type 1 diabetes (dated by TCRdb to 2016 to 2019). In the study overall: Mean age, gender distribution, total cell number and subset yield were not different between patients and healthy donors. A total of some 100,000,000 sorted cells were examined across all samples, and a strong correlation was observed between cell number per subset and RNA yield. In the study, TCRB repertoires of sorted circulating CD4+ T cell subsets from recently diagnosed type 1 diabetes patients were compared with those of matched healthy donors. Regulatory and stem cell-like memory subsets were isolated from only 8 patients and roughly 8 healthy donors, whereas naive and central memory subsets came from all 28 donors.

What the authors observed across the whole study: In all four CD4+ subsets, TCRB CDR3 length was moderately but significantly shorter in type 1 diabetes patients. At VDJ recombination sites, patients with type 1 diabetes made fewer insertions and deleted more nucleotides, a pattern implying thymic rearrangement abnormalities. Because small numbers of individuals were included in the HLA sub-analyses, any influence of HLA type on TCRB rearrangement was left unresolved. Because cDNA rather than genomic DNA was sequenced, highly expressing activated cells could have been over-represented, although no difference in activation and CD3 levels was found between groups. PCR may preferentially amplify shorter templates, but because patient and control samples were amplified and corrected together, any resulting skew would affect both groups equally. Naive, central memory and regulatory TCRB repertoires appeared more similar among patients than among healthy donors.

The entire amount of isolated RNA was reverse transcribed using the High Capacity cDNA Reverse Transcription Kit, so the sequenced TCRB transcripts were expressed ones. Deep immunoSEQ sequencing was performed on naive, central memory and regulatory T cell samples, with an average of around 3.4 million total reads per sample. After sorted cells were lysed in RLT buffer, RNA was extracted with DNase-treated RNeasy Micro or Mini kits, with the choice depending on cell number. Each cell subset was processed on its own to prevent cross-contamination, while patient and healthy donor samples were processed together. The immunoSEQ multiplex PCR was used to amplify TCRB sequences from cDNA, generating 87-bp fragments that spanned the CDR3 region. Amplicons were sequenced on the Illumina HiSeq platform. Regarding the original processing steps: PCR bias was computationally corrected using synthetic template baselines, reads within Hamming distance 2 were collapsed, and singletons that could not be merged were discarded. Reads were aligned to IMGT to assign V, D and J genes, CDR3 length, and insertions or deletions at six rearrangement sites. Within each subset, clonotype counts were normalized to sorted cell number, after which true diversity and Gini coefficients were computed with the tcR R package. The overlap coefficient, calculated on TCRB nucleotide sequences, was used to quantify repertoire sharing. Out-of-frame TCRB sequences from naive cells were analyzed as a proxy for the pre-selection repertoire. TCRdb provides this immuneACCESS table in a form limited to in-frame rearrangements. Some clones are lacking; in checked studies, under half of them reflect an unresolved V gene, and why the rest are absent is not known. V and J calls and clone size are copied from that table; D and trimming were computed from the DNA. This sample holds 600,000 to 700,000 clones; 9.5% to 15% were observed only once. Approximately 0.11% of the sample is in the top ten clones.

V is pruned by 3 bases and J by 3 bases, leaving 14 bases of the junction without a gene match. The CDR3, from cysteine to phenylalanine, totals 18 residues. Only CDR3 DNA remains: 54 bases, in frame from the first base. The germline V gene specifies LGHNA as CDR1 and YSLEER as CDR2. Each donor gave one peripheral blood draw, roughly 0.12 L on average, collected into heparinised tubes. Naive, central memory, regulatory and stem cell-like memory CD4+ T cells were sorted on a BD FACSAria II using a panel including CD45RO, CCR7, CD25, CD127, CD95 and CD27. Every sorted population had a purity above 98%. PBMCs were isolated immediately by Lymphoprep density gradient centrifugation and stained directly without culture. To minimize batch effects, samples were stained and sorted in pairs, one healthy donor with one patient per experiment. The table lists this clone with a few counts. This clone's antigen is unknown. No base quality information exists; no much larger clone differs at one position.

Specimen: naive CD4+ T cells from blood. The cell subset or site label here, explained by the study, means: true naive CD4+ T cells. This TCR was recovered from a man under 40 with type 1 diabetes. The rearrangement combines TRBV4-3 with TRBJ1-1; 9 nucleotides in the junction match TRBD1. The CDR3 corresponds to CASSQGATGGQGDTEAFF. At the DNA level, the sequence is TGCGCCAGCAGCCAGGGGGCCACTGGGGGACAGGGCGACACTGAAGCTTTCTTT.